A selection of T cell receptor beta chains follows, all from one sample in a study of shared clonotypes between healthy human individuals. Clones were read by immunoSEQ multiplex PCR, and TCRdb kept only the in-frame ones, dropping some. The profile shows roughly 2,000,000 clones, about 95% of them singletons. The specimen was naive CD8+ T cells sorted from blood. These receptors were taken from a man between 18 and 29 years old in good health. Each CDR3 is given with its conserved first and last residue. The D gene is left open where the match is weak. Clone size, where shown, is once, few, many, or a class for clones that have expanded.

d_call,clone_size,j_call,v_call,cdr3_nt,cdr3_aa
-,-,TRBJ2-7,TRBV4-1,TGCGCCAGCAGCCAAGATGAAGGGACTTGGCCGACCGAGCAGTACTTC,CASSQDEGTWPTEQYF
-,-,TRBJ2-3,TRBV9,TGTGCCAGCAGCGAGGGGGGTGGTAGCACAGATACGCAGTATTTT,CASSEGGGSTDTQYF
-,-,TRBJ2-1,TRBV9,TGTGCCAGCAGCGCGGGGGTTAGCTCCTACAATGAGCAGTTCTTC,CASSAGVSSYNEQFF
TRBD1,-,TRBJ2-1,TRBV5-5,TGTGCCAGCAGCTTTTACGGGACAGAATACAATGAGCAGTTCTTC,CASSFYGTEYNEQFF
-,-,TRBJ2-7,TRBV7-6,TGTGCCAGCAGCGACCCTGCGCGGGGCTACGAGCAGTACTTC,CASSDPARGYEQYF
TRBD1,-,TRBJ1-2,TRBV5-1,TGCGCCAGCAGCTTGGAAGATACAGGGGACTATGGCTACACCTTC,CASSLEDTGDYGYTF
TRBD2,-,TRBJ2-7,TRBV27,TGTGCCAGCAGCCTAATGCGGGCTAGCGGGACCTACGAGCAGTACTTC,CASSLMRASGTYEQYF
TRBD2,-,TRBJ2-3,TRBV27,TGTGCCAGCAGTTCCGATATGACTAGCGGGAGCCTATATACTAGCACAGATACGCAGTATTTT,CASSSDMTSGSLYTSTDTQYF
TRBD2,-,TRBJ2-7,TRBV4-1,TGCGCCAGCAGCCAAGTTCCTAGCGGGTACGAGCAGTACTTC,CASSQVPSGYEQYF
-,-,TRBJ2-7,TRBV7-6,TGTGCCAGCAGCTACGCCGGGACCGGTTACGAGCAGTACTTC,CASSYAGTGYEQYF
-,-,TRBJ1-5,TRBV6-5,TGTGCCAGCAGTTACCTTTCCTCGAATCAGCCCCAGCATTTT,CASSYLSSNQPQHF
-,-,TRBJ1-1,TRBV25-1,TGTGCCAGCAGTGAGGCATCCACGAGCCCTGAAGCTTTCTTT,CASSEASTSPEAFF
-,-,TRBJ2-5,TRBV27,TGTGCCAGCAGTTTATCCGCCGAGGGGCAAGAGACCCAGTACTTC,CASSLSAEGQETQYF
-,-,TRBJ2-7,TRBV27,TGTGCCAGCAGTTCTCCGGCGCACGAGCAGTACTTC,CASSSPAHEQYF
TRBD1,-,TRBJ1-4,TRBV19,TGTGCCAGTAGTATTGGATCTTGGGACAGCTCCAATGAAAAACTGTTTTTT,CASSIGSWDSSNEKLFF
-,-,TRBJ2-7,TRBV5-4,TGTGCCAGCAGCCCCTCCTTGTCCTACGAGCAGTACTTC,CASSPSLSYEQYF
TRBD1,-,TRBJ1-2,TRBV6-5,TGTGCCAGCAGTTACAGGGACAGGGACTATGGCTACACCTTC,CASSYRDRDYGYTF
TRBD2,-,TRBJ2-1,TRBV4-3,TGCGCCAGCAGCCAAGATTTAGCGGGAGGGCTAAATGAGCAGTTCTTC,CASSQDLAGGLNEQFF
TRBD2,-,TRBJ2-1,TRBV9,TGTGCCAGCAGCGTAAGCGGGAGCTCGGATGAGCAGTTCTTC,CASSVSGSSDEQFF
-,-,TRBJ2-1,TRBV9,TGTGCCAGCAGCCCCTCAGGGGGGGTCATTCTCTTC,CASSPSGGVILF
-,-,TRBJ2-3,TRBV28,TGTGCCAGCAGTTTACCGTTCACAGATACGCAGTATTTT,CASSLPFTDTQYF
TRBD2,once,TRBJ2-1,TRBV7-9,TGTGCCAGCAGCTGGCGGGGGGCAGGTTCCTACAATGAGCAGTTCTTC,CASSWRGAGSYNEQFF
-,once,TRBJ2-2,TRBV5-6,TGTGCCAGCAGCTTGGTGAATGGAGTGGCCGGGGAGCTGTTTTTT,CASSLVNGVAGELFF
-,-,TRBJ2-7,TRBV15,TGTGCCACCGCTCTTGGGCGGGGAGGCTCCTACGAGCAGTACTTC,CATALGRGGSYEQYF
TRBD1,-,TRBJ1-2,TRBV9,TGTGCCAGCAGCGCCTTGGGACAGGACGTTAACTATGGCTACACCTTC,CASSALGQDVNYGYTF
-,-,TRBJ2-7,TRBV7-9,TGTGCCAGCAGCTTAGGGACTCGGGAGCAGTACTTC,CASSLGTREQYF
-,-,TRBJ1-2,TRBV13,TGTGCCAGCAGCGCACCACCAGGGATTTATGGCTACACCTTC,CASSAPPGIYGYTF
-,-,TRBJ2-2,TRBV19,TGTGCCAGTAGTATGCGCGGAAACACCGGGGAGCTGTTTTTT,CASSMRGNTGELFF
-,-,TRBJ2-2,TRBV7-9,TGTGCCAGCAGCTTAGTCGGGGGGCCCGGGGAGCTGTTTTTT,CASSLVGGPGELFF
-,-,TRBJ2-7,TRBV13,TGTGCCAGCAGCTTAGGAGAGTCCCACGAGCAGTACTTC,CASSLGESHEQYF
TRBD1,-,TRBJ1-4,TRBV5-1,TGCGCCAGCAGCACGGGACAGGGGGAAGAAAAACTGTTTTTT,CASSTGQGEEKLFF
-,-,TRBJ2-1,TRBV5-6,TGTGCCAGCAGCTTCGGGGAGGTTCATGAGCAGTTCTTC,CASSFGEVHEQFF
-,once,TRBJ2-5,TRBV5-1,TGCGCCAGCAGCTTGTGGGGGAACCTTGAAGAGACCCAGTACTTC,CASSLWGNLEETQYF
-,-,TRBJ2-7,TRBV7-9,TGTGCCAGCAGCTTAGAGAGGAGGAACTCCTACGAGCAGTACTTC,CASSLERRNSYEQYF
-,-,TRBJ2-1,TRBV6-1,TGTGCCAGCAGTGATTGGAATGAGCAGTTCTTC,CASSDWNEQFF
-,-,TRBJ1-2,TRBV28,TGTGCCAGCAGCCCACAAGGGTCGAATGGCTACACCTTC,CASSPQGSNGYTF
-,-,TRBJ2-3,TRBV19,TGTGCCAGTAGTCAAGGCGGGGTGGATACGCAGTATTTT,CASSQGGVDTQYF